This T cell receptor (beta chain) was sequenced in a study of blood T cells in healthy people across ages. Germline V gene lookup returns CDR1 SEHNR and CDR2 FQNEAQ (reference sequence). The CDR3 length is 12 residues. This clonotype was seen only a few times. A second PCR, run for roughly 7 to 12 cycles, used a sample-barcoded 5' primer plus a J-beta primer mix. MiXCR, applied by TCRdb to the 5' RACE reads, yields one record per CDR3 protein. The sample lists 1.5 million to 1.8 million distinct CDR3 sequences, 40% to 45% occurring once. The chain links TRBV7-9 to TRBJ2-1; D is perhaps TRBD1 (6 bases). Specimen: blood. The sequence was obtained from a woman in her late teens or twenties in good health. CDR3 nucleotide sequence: TGTGGTACGGACAGCGACTACAATGAGCAGTTCTTC. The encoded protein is CGTDSDYNEQFF.